This is a list of T cell receptor beta chains from one sample in a study of T cells in Graves' hyperthyroidism and ophthalmopathy. MiXCR was run by TCRdb on the multiplex PCR reads, yielding one entry per CDR3 protein. The repertoire holds some 440,000 distinct CDR3 sequences, with 15% to 19% as singletons. Material for sequencing was blood. These receptors came from a woman aged 18-29 years with Graves' hyperthyroidism. Each CDR3 is given without its conserved first and last residue.

>TRBV6-1
ASKREGPETQY
>TRBV19
ATQTGGNQPQH
>TRBV10-3
AISGVHSTDTQY
>TRBV9
ASSGGGSYEQY
>TRBV25-1
ASSEYCGLNEQF
>TRBV5-1
ASSLSGPRSGANVLT
>TRBV29-1
SVVAGGFAIRSENGRYYNEQF
>TRBV19
ASSIQRGVGSEQF
>TRBV9
ASGRWDSQQDTQY
>TRBV12-3/TRBV12-4
ASSFLAGAGEQY
>TRBV6-1
ASGGGNVGGEQY
>TRBV12-3/TRBV12-4
ASTDRWSDTQY
>TRBV11-3
ASSGTSGGTGELF
>TRBV9
ASSGRARYSPLH
>TRBV9
ASSRAAGGFYEQY
>TRBV2
ASSELPLGEKLF
>TRBV7-2
ASSLGGAWETQY
>TRBV19
ATSTDYYEQY
>TRBV19
ASSKGAGNTIY
>TRBV28
ASSGRAYNTEAF